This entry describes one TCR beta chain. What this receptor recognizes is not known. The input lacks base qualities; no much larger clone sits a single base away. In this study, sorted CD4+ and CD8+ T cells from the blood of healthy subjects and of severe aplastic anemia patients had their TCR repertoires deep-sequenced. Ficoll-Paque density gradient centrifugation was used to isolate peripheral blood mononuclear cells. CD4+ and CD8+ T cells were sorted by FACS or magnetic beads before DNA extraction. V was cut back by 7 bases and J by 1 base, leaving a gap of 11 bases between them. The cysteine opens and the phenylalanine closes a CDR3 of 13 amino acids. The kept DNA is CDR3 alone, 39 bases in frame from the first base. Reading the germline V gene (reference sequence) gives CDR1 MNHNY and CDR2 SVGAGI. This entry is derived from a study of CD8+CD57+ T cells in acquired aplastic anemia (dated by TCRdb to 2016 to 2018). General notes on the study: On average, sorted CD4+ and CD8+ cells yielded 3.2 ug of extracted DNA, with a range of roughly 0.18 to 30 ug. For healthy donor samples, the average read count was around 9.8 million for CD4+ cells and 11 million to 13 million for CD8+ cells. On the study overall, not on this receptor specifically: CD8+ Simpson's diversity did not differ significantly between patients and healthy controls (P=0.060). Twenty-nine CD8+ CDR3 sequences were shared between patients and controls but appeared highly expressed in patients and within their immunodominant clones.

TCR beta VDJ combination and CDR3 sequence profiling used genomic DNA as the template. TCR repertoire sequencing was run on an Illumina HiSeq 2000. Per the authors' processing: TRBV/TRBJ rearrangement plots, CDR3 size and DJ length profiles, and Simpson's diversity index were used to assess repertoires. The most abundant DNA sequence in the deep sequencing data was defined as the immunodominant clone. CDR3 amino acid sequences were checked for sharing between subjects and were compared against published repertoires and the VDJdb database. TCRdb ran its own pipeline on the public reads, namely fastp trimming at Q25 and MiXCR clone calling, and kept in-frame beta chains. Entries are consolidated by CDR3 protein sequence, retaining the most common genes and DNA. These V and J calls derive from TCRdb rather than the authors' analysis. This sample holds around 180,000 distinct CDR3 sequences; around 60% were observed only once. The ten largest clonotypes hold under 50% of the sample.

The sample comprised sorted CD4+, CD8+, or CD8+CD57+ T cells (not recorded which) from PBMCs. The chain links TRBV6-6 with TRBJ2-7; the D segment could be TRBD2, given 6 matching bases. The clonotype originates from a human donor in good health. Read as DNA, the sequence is TGTGCCAGCATCGCGGGGCCGTCCTACGAGCAGTACTTC. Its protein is CASIAGPSYEQYF.